This entry is about one T cell receptor beta chain. This clonotype was seen repeatedly, ten times or more. The antigen it recognizes is unknown. Per-base quality was not reported, and no clone a single base away is much larger than it. This entry is derived from a study of neurological immune-mediated disorders (dated by TCRdb to the late 2010s). A note on the overall study: Using UMI-based sequencing, the study compared peripheral blood TCR-beta repertoires from patients with HTLV-I-associated myelopathy (HAM/TSP), patients with multiple sclerosis, and healthy controls. Alongside PBMC samples, the set of more than 85 TCR-beta libraries contained longitudinal samples, technical triplicates, and paired CD4+ and CD8+ T-cell subsets that had been sorted. The cohort included 60 to 70 subjects: approximately 15 with HAM/TSP, around 35 with multiple sclerosis, and about 20 healthy controls.

The CDR3 measures 14 amino acids from cysteine to phenylalanine. Left in the record is the CDR3 DNA by itself, 42 bases read in frame from the first base. For CDR1 and CDR2, the germline V gene (reference sequence) lists DFQATT and SNEGSKA. Trimming accounts for 6 bases at V and 9 bases at J, while the number of junction bases matched to no gene is 13. Study-wide conclusions, independent of this receptor: No identical CDR3 amino acid sequences were shared among expanded clones across subjects, suggesting private TCR-beta repertoires in all groups. TCR clonal expansion was highest in HAM/TSP patients and lowest in MS patients, with MS patients falling below even healthy controls.

To synthesize cDNA, template-switch 5'RACE was performed with a primer carrying a 10-nucleotide random unique molecular identifier so that each TCR transcript was tagged. Each sequencing run produced over 200 million TCR-beta sequences covering 15-18 subjects. The RNeasy kit was used for extraction of total RNA. The KAPA Real-time Library Amplification kit was used to amplify TCR-beta VDJ regions with primers for the TCR constant region and the 5'RACE anchor. A first PCR added sample indexes and Illumina adaptors, and a second PCR then raised library yield. After Ampure bead purification, the TCR product of roughly 650 bp was size-selected on a 2% E-gel SizeSelection system. Before pooling, library quality was assessed on a Bioanalyzer, concentration was determined with Qubit, and library quantification was performed with the Kapa Library Quantification kit. Libraries were sequenced paired-end 2 x 150 bp on an Illumina HiSeq 2500. To increase sequence diversity, roughly 24-32% phiX was spiked into each library pool. In the original analysis: Quality-filtered reads were processed with the UMI-based MiGEC pipeline, and over 75% of raw TCR sequences were removed by the MiGEC pipeline during error correction. IMGT germline references were used for aligning VDJ genes, and each clonotype was defined as a unique CDR3 amino acid sequence together with its V-J genes. VDJtools evaluated clonal expansion, Shannon diversity and CDR3 relatedness (CalcPairwiseDistances, ClusterSamples); CLCbio workbench built phylogenetic trees. Clones with at least 8 unique UMIs were defined as expanded, with this threshold being based on coefficient-of-variation modelling across technical triplicates. Using fastp at Q25 and MiXCR, TCRdb reprocessed the public reads and kept productive beta chains. Under each unique CDR3 protein, matching rows form one entry showing the most common genes and DNA. TCRdb, rather than the study authors, made the V and J calls. This sample holds 57,000 or so distinct CDR3 sequences; around 10% were observed only once. The biggest ten clones account for around 1.9% of the sample.

Blood bank volunteers in Maryland, USA served as the healthy controls. For unsorted PBMC libraries, 2 million PBMCs were used after storage in RNAlater at -80 degrees C until RNA extraction. Peripheral blood was subjected to Ficoll-Hypaque density gradient centrifugation to isolate PBMCs, which were then cryopreserved in liquid nitrogen. The source of this sequence is a man between 60 and 75 years old in good health. The specimen sequenced was PBMCs. The rearranged chain carries TRBV20-1 and TRBJ2-1; 8 of the junction bases match TRBD1. The nucleotide sequence is given as TGCAGTGCCGCAGGACAGGGCAGGACTCGTGAGCAGTTCTTC. The resulting protein is CSAAGQGRTREQFF.